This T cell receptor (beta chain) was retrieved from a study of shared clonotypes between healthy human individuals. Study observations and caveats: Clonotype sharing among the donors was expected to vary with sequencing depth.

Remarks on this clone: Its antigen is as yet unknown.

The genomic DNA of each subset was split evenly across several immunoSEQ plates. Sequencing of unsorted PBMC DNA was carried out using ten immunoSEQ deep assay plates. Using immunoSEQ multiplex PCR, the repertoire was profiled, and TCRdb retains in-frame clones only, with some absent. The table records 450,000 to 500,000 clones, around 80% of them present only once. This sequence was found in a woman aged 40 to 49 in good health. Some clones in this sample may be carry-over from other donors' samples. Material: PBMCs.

CDR3 amino acids: CATSREGRLSGNTIYF. In DNA form, the CDR3 reads TGTGCCACCAGCAGAGAGGGACGGCTCTCTGGAAACACCATATATTTT. This chain joins TRBV15 and TRBJ1-3; D perhaps matches TRBD1 (5 bases). CDR1 LNHNV and CDR2 YYDKDF come from the germline V gene (reference sequence). V was clipped by 0 bases and J by 0 bases, with 9 bases between them. The CDR3 has 16 residues.